This T cell receptor (beta chain) was identified in a study of cytomegalovirus exposure and HLA in healthy donors (dated 2017 in TCRdb). About the investigation overall: According to a later analysis, the 120 or so validation repertoires were produced on the same platform as the 700 or so repertoires of the first cohort. Besides the first cohort of under 700 subjects, a separate validation cohort made up of 120 different subjects was used. The study was designed to test whether signatures of past pathogen exposure could be identified by cataloging public T cell receptors. To predict cytomegalovirus infection status, the study combined high-throughput TCR immunosequencing, statistical association of individual TCRs with disease status, and machine learning.

What the work shows at the level of the full study, not this receptor alone: In vitro tests confirmed that a few of the cytomegalovirus-associated TCR beta chains recognize cytomegalovirus antigens. A total of fewer than 200 TCR beta chains were listed by the study as associated with cytomegalovirus. A later analysis lacked HLA typing for the validation cohort, so it scored co-occurrence in that cohort across all 130 or so repertoires. Cytomegalovirus status was reported to be diagnosed by the classifier with high specificity and sensitivity in both the original and validation cohorts. In a later analysis, TCRs clustered in the first cohort were found to also tend to co-occur in the 120 or so validation repertoires, with about 93% of cluster scores above 0. Most TCR sequences were seen in very few donors, while some public TCRs were found in many individuals. The authors suggested that the approach could potentially be generalized to other disease states and immunological phenotypes.

With respect to this clone: Its binding antigen is unknown. No base qualities exist here, and no much larger clone lies one base off it.

Library preparation employed the immunoSEQ multiplex PCR assay. On the study's bioinformatics: To diagnose cytomegalovirus status from the catalog of TCR beta chain sequences, a statistical classification framework was built. What TCRdb holds here is the immuneACCESS table cut down to in-frame rearrangements. Part of the clones is not present; checked against another copy, under half of the missing clones reflect an unresolved V gene, and the others are unexplained. V and J calls and clone size follow that table, whereas D and trimming were derived from the DNA. The sample has about 300,000 clones on record, roughly 90% of them singletons. The top ten clonotypes cover approximately 0.9% of the sample. Donors formed part of the validation cohort, which comprised 120 subjects and was distinct from the first cohort of several hundred subjects. V lost 5 bases and J lost 3 bases; the stretch between them is 13 bases long. CDR1 and CDR2, looked up from the germline V gene (reference sequence), are MNHEY and SMNVEV. The CDR3 measures 14 amino acids from cysteine to phenylalanine. Just the 42-base CDR3 DNA is kept, in frame starting at base 1.

Sequencing input: PBMCs. This TCR was recovered from a woman aged 18-29 years in good health and CMV-seronegative. The V gene is TRBV27 and the J gene is TRBJ1-1; possibly the D gene is TRBD1, per 5 matching bases. The nucleotide sequence reads as follows: TGTGCCAGCAGTCGAAGGGGTTTGGACACTGAAGCTTTCTTT. Translated, it gives CASSRRGLDTEAFF.